One and the same sample provided the 3 T cell receptor beta chains below, sequenced in a study of T cell responses to AZD1222 COVID-19 vaccine. TCRdb's copy holds only in-frame clones and misses some; the assay was immunoSEQ multiplex PCR. The table shows more than 110,000 clones, with under 95% occurring only once. The sample in question was peripheral blood, obtained on day 0 of AZD1222 vaccination. These receptors all stem from an adult in good health.

The chain is built from TRBV2 and TRBJ1-4; D gene unclear. This CDR3 spans 13 amino acids. Trimming removed 8 bases at V and 9 bases at J, with 16 bases between. Per germline, CDR1 SNHLY and CDR2 FYNNEI. The CDR3 here is CASGVHKGQKLFF. The CDR3 region has the DNA TGTGCCAGCGGGGTGCATAAGGGTCAAAAACTGTTTTTT.

This chain connects TRBV19 to TRBJ1-2, with D possibly matching TRBD1 (6 bases). CDR3 length equals 14 residues. V lost 2 bases and J lost 7, with 14 bases in between. The germline CDR1 and CDR2 sequences are LNHDA and SQIVND (reference sequence). The CDR3 region is CASSIRTELAGYTF. CDR3 coding DNA: TGTGCCAGTAGTATAAGGACAGAGCTCGCTGGCTACACCTTC. Full variable domain (missing parts from reference TRBV19 and TRBJ1-2): DGGITQSPKYLFRKEGQNVTLSCEQNLNHDAMYWYRQDPGQGLRLIYYSQIVNDFQKGDIAEGYSVSREKKESFPLTVTSAQKNPTAFYLCASSIRTELAGYTFGSGTRLTVV.

The CDR3 protein is CASSFLQQGTYEQYF. The CDR3 nucleotides are TGCGCCAGCAGCTTCCTTCAGCAGGGTACCTACGAGCAGTACTTC. This chain links TRBV5-1 with TRBJ2-7; tentatively, D is TRBD1 (5 bases). V dropped 2 bases and J dropped 2 bases, with 14 bases sitting between them. Per germline, CDR1 SGHRS and CDR2 YFSETQ. The CDR3 length is 15 residues.